This entry concerns a single T cell receptor (beta chain). This clone appeared once. There is no known antigen for this receptor. Base qualities were left out, and no much larger clone turns up one base away. The record originates from a study of cytomegalovirus exposure and HLA in healthy donors (TCRdb year 2017). Background on the whole study: An earlier analysis of approximately 640 of the donors reported 250 to 300 Gb of sequence data and approximately 110 million unique TCR beta sequences from some 180 million T cells. To decide whether each TCR beta V gene segment behaved as functional or pseudogenic, an earlier analysis of over 500 of the donors relied on high-throughput TCR beta sequencing. The study profiled the T cell repertoires of 500 to 800 subjects by immunosequencing and related them to cytomegalovirus serostatus. Across 300 to 500 genotyped donors of the cohort, an average of about 220,000 unique TCR beta nucleotide sequences per donor were sequenced, and roughly 20% of those sequences were non-productive. Typing coverage differed by locus: A, B, C, DRB1 and DQB1 were typed in roughly 620-630 donors, DQA1 in 522, DPA1 in approximately 610, and DPB1 in around 490. A later analysis re-analyzed previously published TCR beta repertoires from about 600 donors and added high-resolution HLA genotyping to study TCR occurrence patterns. Class I and class II HLA loci were covered by the typing at four-digit resolution. Every repertoire in the discovery cohort had been generated on one and the same sequencing platform. To predict cytomegalovirus infection status, the study brought together high-throughput TCR immunosequencing, statistical association of individual TCRs with disease status, and machine learning. Rather than using new phenotypic data, the later analysis identified candidate immune exposures from TCR beta sequences and from how often those sequences occurred across donors. An early release covering 550 to 650 HLA-typed donors comprised approximately 290 gigabases of sequencing data and tens of millions of unique TCR sequences. The aim of the study was to test whether cataloging public T cell receptors could identify signatures of past pathogen exposure. Of the 300 to 500 genotyped donors, more than 75% were placed in the genetic ancestry cluster associated with self-reported Caucasian donors. Donor age, sex, ethnicity and CMV serostatus were compiled alongside the repertoire data. Along with the roughly 610-subject first cohort, a separate validation cohort of over a hundred different subjects was used. A later genetic analysis used genome-wide SNP genotypes for about 65% of the roughly 700 donors, treating that subset as a discovery cohort. About 5 DR-DQ haplotypes were handled as single units for association and clustering, since linkage in the cohort was strong. Here is what the overall study found, with its caveats: The classifier was reported to diagnose cytomegalovirus status with high specificity and sensitivity in both the original cohort and the validation cohort. The earlier analysis of nearly 600 of the donors excluded over 15 rarely observed V segments, including chromosome 9 orphons, because counts were too low. When HLA alleles, especially DR and DQ, strongly co-occurred, attributing TCR associations to individual alleles was difficult. A group of highly shared sequence variants was considered likely to be a technical artifact of the sequencing pipeline. Most TCR sequences were observed very rarely across donors, whereas some public TCRs were present in many individuals. Most CMV-associated TCR beta chains appeared to be HLA-restricted in a later analysis, and the HLA associations seemed to be driven largely by CMV exposure. The authors suggested that the approach could potentially be extended to other disease states and immunological phenotypes. Broadly in line with IMGT annotations, most TCR beta V segments showed up in productive rearrangements about 87% or about 30% of the time in an earlier analysis of roughly 590 of the donors. Immune exposure information for the cohort was limited to CMV serostatus. The cohort was sequenced for TCR beta chains only, and without alpha or paired-chain data the features that could be detected were limited. HLA typing was unavailable for some donors at each locus, so association tests used only the typed subset. Three of the identified cytomegalovirus-associated TCR beta chains were confirmed in vitro to be specific for cytomegalovirus antigens. Presence/absence analyses assumed roughly uniform sequencing depth across donors, an assumption that may not hold. In a later analysis, some 17,000 TCR beta sequences were associated with specific HLA alleles at a false discovery rate of 0.05. The 87-base-pair reads could not distinguish some IMGT-functional V segments, including TRBV6-2 and TRBV6-3, so those segments were excluded. In a later analysis, HLA-associated TCR beta chains showed more clonal expansion and lower generation probabilities than non-associated chains that were equally common. Correlated functional status among segregating V segments might be attributable to linkage disequilibrium, but an unknown experimental factor could not be ruled out. In the study, 164 TCR beta chains were listed as associated with cytomegalovirus. A further reported finding was that TCR beta sequences accurately predicted the HLA-A and HLA-B alleles for most subjects in the first cohort. In a later genetic analysis, fewer N-insertions in productive TCRs were reported among donors in an Asian-associated ancestry cluster than the 666-donor mean. An association between a missense DCLRE1C variant and V-gene and J-gene trimming of TCR beta chains was found in a later genetic analysis and replicated in an independent cohort. According to a later analysis, TCR association rates differed among HLA loci, with DRB1 alleles showing the most associated TCRs and HLA-C alleles showing the fewest. Several of the top co-occurrence clusters appeared to be linked to parvovirus B19, influenza, CMV and Epstein-Barr virus, according to a later analysis.

Library construction relied on the immunoSEQ multiplex PCR assay. For the multiplex PCR, a mixture combining 60 forward primers for TCR Vbeta segments and 13 reverse primers for TCR Jbeta segments was used. The CDR3 region of rearranged TCR beta genes was amplified from genomic DNA by a multiplex PCR assay. The amplified TCR beta libraries were sequenced on the Illumina HiSeq System as 87-base-pair reads. Processing in the source paper ran as follows. A later analysis tallied about 77 million unique TCR beta chains across the 640 or so repertoires, and some 12 million of those chains were shared by two or more donors. To remove PCR and sequencing errors, raw reads were error-corrected and collapsed into unique sequences using a nearest-neighbor algorithm that merged closely related sequences. CDR3 sequences were aligned to IMGT reference sequences to assign V, D and J gene segments. For a sequence to be retained, at least a six-nucleotide match to both a V gene segment and a J gene segment was required. A rearrangement counted as productive if the CDR3 had no stop codons and remained in frame with V and J, and every other rearrangement counted as non-productive. CDR3 was defined by IMGT convention, running from the second conserved V-encoded cysteine to the conserved J-encoded phenylalanine. Sequences without an unambiguous match to a single V gene segment were excluded from the earlier analysis of about 600 of the donors. In an earlier analysis of roughly 600 of the donors, a V segment was called functional when productive rearrangements were above 56.7%, and segregating when the standard deviation between donors exceeded 5%. A statistical classification framework was built for diagnosing cytomegalovirus status from the catalog of TCR beta chain sequences. In a later analysis, V and J genes were assigned by comparing TCR nucleotide sequences against IMGT/GENE-DB human TR gene sequences. Using the TCRdist pipeline, a later analysis assigned CDR3 sequences along with most-parsimonious VDJ recombination scenarios. A later analysis defined each TCR beta chain by its CDR3 amino acid sequence plus V-gene family, and excluded reads lacking a unique V-gene family. As a way to deal with suspected cross-contamination and a sequencing artifact, a later analysis dropped 450 to 600 nucleotide sequences that were highly shared and had low generation probability. A later analysis calculated a clonal expansion index for each public chain from normalized within-repertoire ranks of inferred template counts. In a later analysis, generation probabilities were computed with a VDJ recombination model fitted to out-of-frame rearrangements, and the resulting probabilities were checked against IGoR. In a later analysis, hypergeometric tests were used to score TCR-TCR, TCR-HLA and TCR-CMV co-occurrence, with a repertoire-size bias correction applied to TCR pairs. To estimate false discovery rates, a later analysis permuted the HLA or CMV assignments 20 times. A later analysis grouped co-occurring TCRs with DBSCAN, adding TCRdist sequence similarity when clustering within HLA-allele-positive subsets. Co-occurrence clustering excluded repertoires with fewer than 30,000 or more than 120,000 public chains, plus five with anomalous nucleotide sharing. Entries here come from immuneACCESS through TCRdb and include only in-frame sequences with V and J called. Some clones fail to appear in such tables; in the studies checked, an unresolved V gene covers under half of the shortfall, and the cause of the remainder is unknown. V and J calls and clone size are those listed in that table; D and trimming were worked out from the DNA. The table for this sample lists about 92,000 clones; 81% of them were counted only once. The leading ten clones occupy roughly 1.1% of the sample.

In total, about 650 healthy bone marrow donors made up the cohort. At the time of sampling, every cohort member was nominally healthy, though immune exposures that went unrecorded were likely present. The donor was CMV seropositive and belonged to the group of 250 to 350 seropositive cohort members. Each donor provided a peripheral blood sample, and peripheral blood mononuclear cells were used for TCR beta sequencing. Genomic DNA was extracted from the blood cell samples with the Qiagen DNeasy Blood Extraction Kit. Clipping removes 7 bases from V and 3 bases from J, with 10 as the unmatched junction base count. The CDR3, cysteine through phenylalanine, is 16 amino acids long. Just the 48-base CDR3 DNA is kept, in frame starting at base 1.

Sequencing was carried out using PBMCs. The chain is encoded by TRBV6-7 joined to TRBJ2-3; 10 central nucleotides agree with TRBD2. TRBV6-7 is classed as an ORF, of uncertain function. This sequence originates from a girl between 2 and 10 years old in good health and CMV-seropositive. CDR3 protein: CASNPPSGRMTDTQYF. The nucleotide sequence reads TGTGCCAGCAATCCCCCTAGCGGGAGAATGACAGATACGCAGTATTTT.